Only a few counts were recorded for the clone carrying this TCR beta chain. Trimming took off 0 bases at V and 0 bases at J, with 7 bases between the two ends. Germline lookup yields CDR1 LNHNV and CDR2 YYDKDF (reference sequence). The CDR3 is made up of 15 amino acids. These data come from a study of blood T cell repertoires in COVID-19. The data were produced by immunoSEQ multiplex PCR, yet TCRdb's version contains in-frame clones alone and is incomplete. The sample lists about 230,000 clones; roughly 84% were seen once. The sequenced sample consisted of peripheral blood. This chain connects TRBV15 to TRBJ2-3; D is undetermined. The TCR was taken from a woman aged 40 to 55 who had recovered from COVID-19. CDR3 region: CATSREAGSTDTQYF. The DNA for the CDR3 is TGTGCCACCAGCAGAGAGGCAGGTAGCACAGATACGCAGTATTTT.